This record concerns one T cell receptor (beta chain) sequence. This sample was included in a study of blood T cell repertoires in COVID-19. The protocol was immunoSEQ multiplex PCR, while the TCRdb copy is restricted to in-frame clones and leaves out a portion. The repertoire holds approximately 400,000 clones, with roughly 86% as singletons. In germline, CDR1 is SGHDT, CDR2 YYEEEE. The length of the CDR3 is 16 residues. The V end lost 3 bases, the J end lost 8 bases, and 18 bases lay between the germline ends. This rearrangement joins TRBV5-6 to TRBJ1-6, with D perhaps TRBD1 (5 bases). The sample comprised PBMCs or T cells enriched from blood (not recorded which). This clonotype was sampled from a man between 25 and 39 years old who had recovered from COVID-19. CDR3 amino acids: CASSSRLGAGDSPLHF. CDR3 DNA: TGTGCCAGCAGCTCCCGGTTAGGGGCAGGCGATTCACCCCTCCACTTT.